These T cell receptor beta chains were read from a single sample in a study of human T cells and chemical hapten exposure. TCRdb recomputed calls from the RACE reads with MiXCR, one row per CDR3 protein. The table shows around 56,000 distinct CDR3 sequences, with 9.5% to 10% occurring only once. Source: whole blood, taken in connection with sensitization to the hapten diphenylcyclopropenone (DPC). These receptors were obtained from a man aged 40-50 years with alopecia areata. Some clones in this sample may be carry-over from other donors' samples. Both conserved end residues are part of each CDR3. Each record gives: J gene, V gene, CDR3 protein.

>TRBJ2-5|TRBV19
CASSASGGQTFGETQYF
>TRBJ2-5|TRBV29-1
CSVEDNRETQYF
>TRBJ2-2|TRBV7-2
CASSIITGARNTGELFF
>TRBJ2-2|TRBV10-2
CASSVGQFAGELFF
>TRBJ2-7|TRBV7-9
CASSGSGSSYEQYF
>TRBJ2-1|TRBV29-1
CSVERASGFPGGEQFF
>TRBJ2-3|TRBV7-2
CASSSSSGTRDTQYF
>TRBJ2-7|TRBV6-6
CASSSGTANSYEQYF
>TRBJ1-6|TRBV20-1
CSAKAGTVNSPLHF
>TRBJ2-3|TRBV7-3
CASSLQGSADTQYF
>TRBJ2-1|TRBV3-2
CASSPPWRTGMKNEQFF
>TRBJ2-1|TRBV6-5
CASSYSSRHREGEQFF
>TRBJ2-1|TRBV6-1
CASSLITNEQFF
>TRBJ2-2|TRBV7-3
CASSQGQARDTGELFF
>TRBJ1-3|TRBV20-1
CSASHGTGSGNTIYF
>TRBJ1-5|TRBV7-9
CASSLVGQGNQPQHF
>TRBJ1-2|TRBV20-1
CSARDRGLEGYTF
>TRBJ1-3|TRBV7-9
CASSLGPEGLGNTIYF
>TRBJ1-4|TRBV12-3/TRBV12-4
CASTWVGEEKLFF
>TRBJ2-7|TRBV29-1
CSAQRESSPEQYF
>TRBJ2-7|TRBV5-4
CASSLDPGREQYF
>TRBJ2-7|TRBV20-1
CSARDPSSTSGLSCEQYF
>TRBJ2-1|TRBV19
CASAGKNNEQFF
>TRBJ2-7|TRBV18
CASSPGPGTYEQYF
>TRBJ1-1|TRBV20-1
CSARTFGAFF
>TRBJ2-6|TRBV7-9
CASSLGGRTSANVLTF
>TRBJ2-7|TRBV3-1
CASSQEPSSYEQYF
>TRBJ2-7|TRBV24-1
CATSDSSRRAEQYF
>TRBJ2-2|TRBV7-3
CASQRDITGELFF
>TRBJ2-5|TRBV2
CASSVGTAYQETQYF
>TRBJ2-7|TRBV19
CASSKEGTEQYF
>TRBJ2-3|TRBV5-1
CASSPETDTQYF
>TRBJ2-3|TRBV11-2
CASSFLQGGSSADTQYF
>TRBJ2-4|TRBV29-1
CSVVDGNIQYF
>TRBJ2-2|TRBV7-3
CASSLDGTGELFF
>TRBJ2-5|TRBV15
CATSRGKGDGKETQYF
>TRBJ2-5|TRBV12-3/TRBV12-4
CASRPGLTQETQYF
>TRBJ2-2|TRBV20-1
CSASGANTGELFF
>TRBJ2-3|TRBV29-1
CSVGGAAGGTDTQYF
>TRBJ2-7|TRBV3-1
CASSQSVTEQYF
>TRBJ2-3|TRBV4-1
CASSQEGRRVDTQYF
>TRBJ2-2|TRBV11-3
CASSLGGLAGGANTGELFF